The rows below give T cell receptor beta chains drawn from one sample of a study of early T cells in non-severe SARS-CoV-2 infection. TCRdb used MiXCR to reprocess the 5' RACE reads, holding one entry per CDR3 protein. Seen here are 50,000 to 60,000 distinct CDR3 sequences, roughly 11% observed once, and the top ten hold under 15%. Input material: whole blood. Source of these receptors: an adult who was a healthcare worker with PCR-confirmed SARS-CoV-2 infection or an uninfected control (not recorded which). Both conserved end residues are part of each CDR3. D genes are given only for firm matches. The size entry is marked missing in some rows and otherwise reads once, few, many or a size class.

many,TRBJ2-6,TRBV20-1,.,CSARDPAGANVLTF,TGCAGTGCTAGAGATCCTGCCGGGGCCAACGTCCTGACTTTC
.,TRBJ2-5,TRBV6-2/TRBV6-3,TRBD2,CASTPSGTTSQETQYF,TGTGCCAGCACCCCCTCGGGGACTACCAGCCAAGAGACCCAGTACTTC
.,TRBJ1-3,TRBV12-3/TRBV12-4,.,CASSSSGTGITIYF,TGTGCCAGCAGTTCCTCTGGTACCGGAATCACCATATATTTT
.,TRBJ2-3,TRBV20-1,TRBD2,CSAERDASTDTQYF,TGCAGTGCTGAGCGGGACGCTAGCACAGATACGCAGTATTTT
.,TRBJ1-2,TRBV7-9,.,CASTSAGANYGYTF,TGCGCCAGCACCTCGGCCGGGGCTAACTATGGCTACACCTTC
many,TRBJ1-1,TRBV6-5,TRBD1,CASSRPGQGDRGTEAFF,TGTGCCAGCAGCCGCCCGGGACAGGGGGACAGGGGCACTGAAGCTTTCTTT
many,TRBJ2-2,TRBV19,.,CASTPYEGATGELFF,TGTGCCAGTACCCCTTATGAGGGAGCCACCGGGGAGCTGTTTTTT
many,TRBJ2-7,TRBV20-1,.,CSARDFLHPSYEQYF,TGCAGTGCAAGGGACTTTCTCCATCCATCCTACGAGCAGTACTTC
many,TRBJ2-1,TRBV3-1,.,CASWGGVNEQFF,TGTGCCAGCTGGGGGGGCGTGAATGAGCAGTTCTTC
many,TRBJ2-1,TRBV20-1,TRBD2,CSATILAGGLSSYNEQFF,TGCAGTGCTACTATACTAGCGGGGGGCCTCAGCTCCTACAATGAGCAGTTCTTC
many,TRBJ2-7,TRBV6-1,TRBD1,CASSRTGPYEQYF,TGTGCCAGCAGTCGGACAGGGCCCTACGAGCAGTACTTC
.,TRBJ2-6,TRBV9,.,CASSAKFGSGANVLTF,TGTGCCAGCAGCGCCAAGTTTGGGTCTGGGGCCAACGTCCTGACTTTC
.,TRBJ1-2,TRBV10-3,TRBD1,CAIRPGQGGGYTF,TGTGCCATCAGACCGGGACAGGGAGGAGGCTACACCTTC
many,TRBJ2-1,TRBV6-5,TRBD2,CASSRPGLEAQEQFF,TGTGCCAGCAGCCGCCCGGGACTAGAAGCTCAGGAGCAGTTCTTC
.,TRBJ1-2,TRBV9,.,CASSAAGAYYGYTF,TGTGCCAGCAGCGCGGCAGGGGCCTACTATGGCTACACCTTC
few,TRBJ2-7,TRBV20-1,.,CSAGRDTSGEQYF,TGCAGTGCTGGCCGGGACACATCGGGAGAGCAGTACTTC
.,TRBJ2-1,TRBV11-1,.,CASSPRPGDRNEQFF,TGTGCCAGCAGCCCCCGGCCAGGGGATCGGAATGAGCAGTTCTTC
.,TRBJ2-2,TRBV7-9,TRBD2,CASSSAGTSLTGELFF,TGTGCCAGCAGCTCCGCCGGGACTAGCCTCACCGGGGAGCTGTTTTTT
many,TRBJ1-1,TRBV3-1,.,CASSPGLGIEAFF,TGTGCCAGCAGTCCAGGGTTGGGAATTGAAGCTTTCTTT
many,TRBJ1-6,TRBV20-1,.,CSARRLNSPLHF,TGCAGTGCTAGAAGGTTAAATTCACCCCTCCACTTT
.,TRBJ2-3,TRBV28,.,CASSLARELTDTQYF,TGTGCCAGCAGCTTAGCTAGAGAGCTCACAGATACGCAGTATTTT
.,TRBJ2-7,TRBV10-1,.,CASSVQPGVYEQYF,TGCGCCAGCAGTGTCCAGCCGGGAGTATACGAGCAGTACTTC
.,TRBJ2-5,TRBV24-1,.,CATSEAEETQYF,TGTGCCACCAGTGAGGCCGAAGAGACCCAGTACTTC
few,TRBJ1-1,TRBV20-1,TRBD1,CSAIRQGGRNTEAFF,TGCAGTGCTATTCGACAGGGTGGGAGGAACACTGAAGCTTTCTTT
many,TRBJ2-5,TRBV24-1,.,CATSSTGETQYF,TGTGCCACCAGTAGTACGGGGGAGACCCAGTACTTC
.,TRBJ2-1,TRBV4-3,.,CASSQDGAKLFNEQFF,TGCGCCAGCAGCCAGGACGGGGCGAAACTATTTAATGAGCAGTTCTTC
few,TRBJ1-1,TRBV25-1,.,CASSELRGLAFF,TGTGCCAGCAGTGAATTGCGGGGATTGGCTTTCTTT
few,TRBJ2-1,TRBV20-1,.,CSASRTEAYNEQFF,TGCAGTGCTAGTCGTACGGAAGCATACAATGAGCAGTTCTTC
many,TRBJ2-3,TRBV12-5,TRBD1,CASRRQGPADTQYF,TGTGCTAGCCGCAGACAGGGGCCCGCAGATACGCAGTATTTT
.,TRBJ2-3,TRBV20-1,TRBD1,CSAKSPGTGTTDTQYF,TGCAGTGCTAAATCCCCCGGGACAGGGACCACAGATACGCAGTATTTT
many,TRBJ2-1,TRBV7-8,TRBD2,CASSPRLAGGQGNEQFF,TGTGCCAGCAGCCCCCGACTAGCGGGAGGCCAAGGCAATGAGCAGTTCTTC
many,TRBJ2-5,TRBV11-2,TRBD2,CASSQPGLDETQYF,TGTGCCAGCAGCCAACCGGGACTAGATGAGACCCAGTACTTC
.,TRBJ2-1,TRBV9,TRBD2,CASSVGLTSAYNEQFF,TGTGCCAGCAGCGTAGGGCTGACTAGCGCGTACAATGAGCAGTTCTTC